The 26 T cell receptor beta chains given below trace back to one sample, sequenced in a study of blood T cell repertoires in COVID-19. This table comes from immunoSEQ multiplex PCR, and its TCRdb copy is limited to in-frame clones, with some not included. This sample has tens of thousands of clones; around 85% occur once, and the top ten carry about 28%. The sequenced material came from peripheral blood. These receptors were obtained from an older man with acute or convalescent COVID-19.

J is TRBJ1-1 and V is TRBV7-9, with TRBD1 identical over 9 bases. CDR1 and CDR2 from the germline V gene are SEHNR and FQNEAQ (reference sequence). V was pared by 11 bases and J by 3 bases, with 13 bases of the junction left unmatched. The CDR3 has 15 residues. CDR3 sequence: CAGGTGFTSDTEAFF. The CDR3 nucleotides are TGTGCCGGCGGGACAGGGTTCACTTCGGACACTGAAGCTTTCTTT. Full variable domain (rest looked up from reference TRBV7-9 and TRBJ1-1): DTGVSQNPRHKITKRGQNVTFRCDPISEHNRLYWYRQTLGQGPEFLTYFQNEAQLEKSRLLSDRFSAERPKGSFSTLEIQRTEQGDSAMYLCAGGTGFTSDTEAFFGQGTRLTVV.

The chain recombines TRBV4-3 with TRBJ1-2, with 10 bases lining up with TRBD1. The CDR3 is 15 amino acids. Germline loops: CDR1 LGHNA, CDR2 YSLEER. CDR3 in DNA: TGCGCAAATGACAGGGGGCGACTCCCCAACTATGGCTACACCTTC. Residues: CANDRGRLPNYGYTF.

The chain couples TRBV12-3 or TRBV12-4 to TRBJ2-1; D possibly corresponds to TRBD1 (5 bases). The CDR3 is 13 residues long. The V and J ends lost 6 bases and 5 bases respectively, with 11 bases between them. The CDR3 here is CASSPGSNNEQFF. In DNA, the CDR3 is TGTGCCAGCAGCCCAGGGTCCAACAATGAGCAGTTCTTC.

J is TRBJ2-7 and V is TRBV7-2; possibly TRBD2 for D (6 bases). Trimming left V 8 bases short and J 1 base short, with 15 bases between. The CDR3 has 14 amino acids. In germline, CDR1 is SGHTA, CDR2 FQGNSA. In DNA form, the CDR3 reads TGTGCCAGCGGTATACCGGGACTTTCCTACGAGCAGTACTTC. It encodes CASGIPGLSYEQYF.

The V and J genes are TRBV19 and TRBJ2-7; 13 bases are a match to TRBD2. This CDR3 has 16 residues. Germline CDR1 LNHDA, CDR2 SQIVND (reference sequence). Trimming took 5 bases from V and 2 from J; bases not matched to a gene: 6. The CDR3 sequence: CASSSLAGGPPYEQYF. DNA for the CDR3: TGTGCCAGTAGTTCACTAGCGGGAGGGCCGCCCTACGAGCAGTACTTC.

The chain joins TRBV28 to TRBJ2-1, with 7 positions matching TRBD2. This CDR3 has 14 residues. The junction had 6 bases not matched to a gene; V was cut back by 5 bases and J by 5 bases. Germline CDR1 MDHEN, CDR2 SYDVKM. The CDR3, as DNA: TGTGCCAGCAGTATCCCGGGACTACACAATGAGCAGTTCTTC. This codes for CASSIPGLHNEQFF.

This clone came up a few times. This chain links TRBV5-1 with TRBJ1-1; 12 bases line up with TRBD1. After removal of 7 bases from V and 4 bases from J, the junction contained 11 bases not matched to a gene. Germline CDR1 SGHRS, CDR2 YFSETQ. This CDR3 has 16 residues. CDR3 amino acids: CASLGKPGQGATEAFF. CDR3 sequence (DNA): TGCGCCAGCTTGGGGAAACCGGGACAGGGGGCCACTGAAGCTTTCTTT. Full variable domain (outside the CDR3, taken from reference TRBV5-1 and TRBJ1-1): KAGVTQTPRYLIKTRGQQVTLSCSPISGHRSVSWYQQTPGQGLQFLFEYFSETQRNKGNFPGRFSGRQFSNSRSEMNVSTLELGDSALYLCASLGKPGQGATEAFFGQGTRLTVV.

The chain has TRBV3-1 (or the pseudogene TRBV3-2) and TRBJ1-1, with D unclear. Germline-derived CDR1 and CDR2 are LGHDT and YNNKEL (reference sequence). Trimming took 6 bases from V and 7 from J, leaving 12 bases between them. The length of the CDR3 is 12 residues. The CDR3 bases are TGTGCCAGCAGTCATAGCGGAGGTGAAGCTTTCTTT. Protein: CASSHSGGEAFF.

In this sample, this clone turned up once. The rearrangement joins TRBV5-1 to TRBJ1-1; D unclear. The CDR3 has 12 amino acids. Germline lookup yields CDR1 SGHRS and CDR2 YFSETQ. The V and J ends lost 3 bases and 1 base respectively, with 4 bases between them. CDR3 sequence: CASSSKNTEAFF. CDR3 in DNA: TGCGCCAGCAGCTCTAAGAACACTGAAGCTTTCTTT.

The rearrangement joins TRBV19 to TRBJ1-5; TRBD1 is a possible D gene (6 bases). Germline V gene sequence: CDR1 LNHDA, CDR2 SQIVND (reference sequence). The CDR3 has 13 amino acids. Trimming cost V 4 bases and J 4 bases, with 8 bases left between them. CDR3 protein: CASSKQGNQPQHF. The CDR3 nucleotides read TGTGCCAGTAGTAAACAGGGTAATCAGCCCCAGCATTTT.

This clone has just a few counts. V is TRBV2 and J is TRBJ2-5; D not resolved. V was clipped by 7 bases and J by 2 bases, with 11 bases between them. This CDR3 has 13 residues. In germline, CDR1 is SNHLY, CDR2 FYNNEI. Written as DNA, the CDR3 is TGTGCCAGCAAGCTACCTCCTCAAGAGACCCAGTACTTC. Translated, it gives CASKLPPQETQYF.

This sequence joins TRBV5-1 and TRBJ2-7, with TRBD2 matching 14 bases. Germline loops: CDR1 SGHRS, CDR2 YFSETQ. Trimming cost V 3 bases and J 1 base; bases outside gene matches: 9. The CDR3 spans 18 residues. The CDR3 DNA sequence: TGCGCCAGCAGCTCATCCGGGACTAGCGGGAGTGGGTCCTACGAGCAGTACTTC. As protein: CASSSSGTSGSGSYEQYF.

The V call is TRBV24-1, the J call TRBJ1-2; TRBD1 agrees at 7 bases. With 4 bases clipped from V and 8 bases from J, the junction kept 9 bases outside the gene matches. Germline loops: CDR1 KGHDR, CDR2 SFDVKD. The CDR3 is made up of 14 amino acids. CDR3 in amino acids: CATSDDDRVEGYTF. CDR3 DNA: TGTGCCACCAGTGACGATGACAGGGTGGAAGGCTACACCTTC.

This chain connects TRBV11-2 to TRBJ1-1, with TRBD1 as a possible D gene (5 bases). The ends were cut back, 4 bases at V and 3 bases at J, with 18 bases in the middle. The CDR3 consists of 16 residues. Germline values: CDR1 SGHAT, CDR2 FQNNGV. CDR3 sequence reads: CASSSSSGGYYTEAFF. The DNA for the CDR3 is TGTGCCAGCAGCTCCTCTTCGGGGGGATACTACACTGAAGCTTTCTTT.

V is TRBV6-2 or TRBV6-3 and J is TRBJ1-4, with 7 bases aligning to TRBD1. Germline trimming cut 5 bases from V and 6 bases from J; bases unmatched to any gene: 6. This CDR3 has 14 residues. Germline CDR1 MNHEY, CDR2 SVGEGT. The DNA for the CDR3 is TGTGCCAGCAGTAGAGGGGGCGTCGATGAAAAACTGTTTTTT. Its protein is CASSRGGVDEKLFF.

The chain combines TRBV2 with TRBJ2-3; D is unclear. The CDR3 covers 17 residues. Germline values: CDR1 SNHLY, CDR2 FYNNEI. Trimming left V 3 bases short and J 1 base short, with 17 bases between. DNA for the CDR3: TGTGCCAGCAGTGAGGAATTATGGGTAGAGGGCACAGATACGCAGTATTTT. This codes for CASSEELWVEGTDTQYF.

The rearrangement links TRBV2 to TRBJ2-1; 7 bases fit TRBD2. Germline V CDR1 and CDR2: SNHLY, FYNNEI. The CDR3 contains 15 residues. With 5 bases clipped from V and 1 base from J, the junction kept 5 bases outside the gene matches. The CDR3 protein is CASSLLASSYNEQFF. DNA for the CDR3: TGTGCCAGCAGTTTACTAGCGTCGTCCTACAATGAGCAGTTCTTC.

The rearrangement joins TRBV4-1 to TRBJ2-6; 12 bases fit TRBD1. J was trimmed by 0 bases and V by 7 bases; bases with no gene match: 16. This CDR3 contains 21 residues. The germline V gene has CDR1 MGHRA and CDR2 YSYEKL. CDR3: CASTPRGQGARSSSGANVLTF. The DNA for the CDR3 is TGCGCCAGCACCCCAAGGGGACAGGGGGCTAGATCAAGCTCTGGGGCCAACGTCCTGACTTTC.

DNA for the CDR3: TGCGCCAGCAGCCAAGATGGGGCTAGCGGGGCCGGCTACGAGCAGTACTTC. It specifies CASSQDGASGAGYEQYF. V usage is TRBV4-3 and J usage is TRBJ2-7; 9 nucleotides line up with TRBD2. CDR1 LGHNA and CDR2 YSLEER come from the germline V gene. The junction had 9 bases not matched to a gene; V was cut back by 0 bases and J by 3 bases. The CDR3 is 17 residues long.

The rearrangement uses TRBV28 and TRBJ1-4; the match to TRBD1 covers 9 bases. The CDR3 length is 15 residues. Germline CDR1 MDHEN, CDR2 SYDVKM. V lost 6 bases, J lost 7 bases, and 9 bases stayed unmatched. CDR3 sequence reads: CASSPQGASSEKLFF. CDR3 nucleotide sequence: TGTGCCAGCAGCCCACAGGGGGCATCTAGTGAAAAACTGTTTTTT.

The J gene is TRBJ1-1, the V gene TRBV29-1, with TRBD1 identical over 7 bases. The CDR3 spans 13 residues. The J segment lost 7 bases and the V segment lost 7 bases, leaving 12 bases of the junction unmatched. Germline CDR1 and CDR2: SQVTM and ANQGSEA. CDR3 DNA: TGCAGCGCCCATTTGGGACAGAGAGATGAAGCTTTCTTT. It yields the protein CSAHLGQRDEAFF.

This chain joins TRBV6-5 and TRBJ1-1; possible D gene TRBD1, 6 bases. Per germline, CDR1 MNHEY and CDR2 SVGAGI. CDR3 size: 14 residues. V gave up 6 bases and J gave up 4 bases, with 15 bases separating them. In nucleotides, the CDR3 is TGTGCCAGCAGCCCGGCGGACAGAAGCACTGAAGCTTTCTTT. Its protein product is CASSPADRSTEAFF.

This clone was seen once. The V and J genes are TRBV19 and TRBJ2-1, with 12 nucleotides matching TRBD2. Germline CDR1 LNHDA, CDR2 SQIVND (reference sequence). The CDR3 sequence is 17 residues long. The ends lost 11 bases at V and 1 base at J; junction bases unmatched: 12. This CDR3 reads CASRGLAGRGSYNEQFF. The CDR3 DNA follows: TGTGCCTCTAGGGGACTAGCGGGTCGGGGATCCTACAATGAGCAGTTCTTC.

CDR3 region: CASSYYGSDQEQYF. The CDR3 DNA reads TGTGCCAGCAGTTACTATGGCTCCGATCAGGAGCAGTACTTC. The V and J genes are TRBV6-6 and TRBJ2-7; D gene unclear. There are 14 residues in the CDR3. Trimming cost V 1 base and J 7 bases, with 14 bases left between them. Per germline, CDR1 MNHNY and CDR2 SVGAGI (reference sequence).

In its sample, this clone was seen once. The rearrangement uses TRBV7-3 and TRBJ1-6; possible D gene TRBD1, 5 bases. Trimming took 5 bases from V and 6 from J, leaving 14 bases between them. Germline lookup yields CDR1 SGHTA and CDR2 FQGTGA. This CDR3 has 15 residues. The CDR3 here is CASSRGGTANSPLHF. The CDR3 DNA follows: TGTGCCAGCAGCCGGGGGGGGACTGCTAATTCACCCCTCCACTTT.

There are many counts of this clone. The chain employs TRBV6-5 and TRBJ1-3, with unresolved D. The germline V and J ends were trimmed by 4 bases and 1 base, with 14 bases remaining between them. CDR1 and CDR2 (germline): MNHEY, SVGAGI. The CDR3 consists of 16 residues. The CDR3, as DNA: TGTGCCAGCAGTTTGGGCGCAGGCGCTTCTGGAAACACCATATATTTT. It encodes CASSLGAGASGNTIYF.